The T cell receptor beta chain under discussion was sequenced for a study of T cells expressing NK-cell markers (dated by TCRdb to 2018 to 2020). In terms of the full investigation: About eight donors provided sorted CD3+CD56+NKG2C+, CD3+CD56+NKG2C- and CD3+CD56-NKG2C+ T-cell subsets, whose TCR beta-chain repertoires were profiled. Among the eight sequenced donors, seven were HCMV-seropositive and one was HCMV-seronegative. The study sequenced eight donors, all healthy volunteers chosen at random: three men and five women. The libraries were sequenced on Illumina HiSeq 2000/2500, MiSeq or NextSeq, producing 2 x 150 bp reads.

As for this clonotype: Its recognized antigen is unknown.

A commercial ELISA kit detecting HCMV-specific IgG in serum was used to determine HCMV serostatus. Peripheral blood mononuclear cells were isolated from blood by Ficoll density gradient centrifugation. What the authors observed across the whole study: In roughly 6 donors, the dominant CD3+CD56+NKG2C+ clonotypes ranked among the top 10 CD8+ clonotypes, making up roughly 1.0-7.0% of CD8+ T cells. Those dominant clonotypes were again the most abundant among CD3+CD56-NKG2C+ cells in four donors, at about 25-60.1%. It remained unclear whether the expanded NKG2C-expressing T cell clones were specific for HCMV antigens.

The CDR3, cysteine through phenylalanine, is 11 amino acids long. DNA is not on record. For CDR1 and CDR2, the germline V gene lists SGHRS and YFSETQ. The sequencer listed for this sample is Illumina HiSeq 2000. TCR beta cDNA libraries were prepared using 5'RACE template switching, which introduced a universal primer site and unique molecular identifiers. cDNA synthesis was primed from the TCR beta constant segment and was followed by two successive PCR amplification steps. Concerning the study's data processing: MIGEC handled demultiplexing of the reads and grouping by UMI, while MiTCR was used to assemble and quantify clonotypes. To remove erroneous sequences, TCR cDNA sequences were retained only when supported by two or more reads. The tcR package was used for downstream repertoire analysis, with clonotypes matched between fractions based on CDR3 nucleotide sequence plus V segment. Antigen specificity was annotated against VDJdb with VDJmatch, allowing one amino acid substitution in CDR3. Reads reprocessed by TCRdb are summarized as one entry per CDR3 protein sequence, and DNA is absent. These V and J calls rely on TCRdb rather than the paper's analysis. This sample's table carries 500,000 or so distinct CDR3 sequences. The top ten hold less than 4.5% of the sample.

Sequenced: blood T cells: a sorted CD56 or NKG2C T cell subset, CD4+ or CD8+ T cells, or bulk PBMC T cells (not recorded which). The chain is encoded by TRBV5-1 joined to TRBJ2-3. This clonotype was sampled from a man between 18 and 29 years old in good health. Donor details come from another sample of the same person, matched by shared clones. CDR3 loop: CASAATDTQYF. Outside the CDR3, residues come from the reference TRBV5-1 and TRBJ2-3 proteins, so the full variable domain is: KAGVTQTPRYLIKTRGQQVTLSCSPISGHRSVSWYQQTPGQGLQFLFEYFSETQRNKGNFPGRFSGRQFSNSRSEMNVSTLELGDSALYLCASAATDTQYFGPGTRLTVL.